This T cell receptor (beta chain) emerged from a study of blood T cell repertoires in COVID-19. Whole-study context: The study drew acute and convalescent COVID-19 samples from the United States, Italy and Spain. The analysed material was cDNA or gDNA that came from T cells, B-cell-depleted T cells, or PBMCs.

Germline CDR1 MDHEN, CDR2 SYDVKM. The CDR3 loop spans 11 amino acids. Trimming took 10 bases from V and 4 from J, leaving 10 bases between them. TCRdb's copy holds only in-frame clones and misses some; the assay was immunoSEQ multiplex PCR. The sample lists roughly 200,000 clones, approximately 90% occurring once. This TCR was recovered from a man aged 30 to 45 who had recovered from COVID-19. This chain connects TRBV28 to TRBJ1-2; no definite D call. The specimen was PBMCs or T cells enriched from blood (not recorded which). The CDR3 DNA is TGTGCCACCCAGGAAACCTATGGCTACACCTTC. Amino acid sequence: CATQETYGYTF.